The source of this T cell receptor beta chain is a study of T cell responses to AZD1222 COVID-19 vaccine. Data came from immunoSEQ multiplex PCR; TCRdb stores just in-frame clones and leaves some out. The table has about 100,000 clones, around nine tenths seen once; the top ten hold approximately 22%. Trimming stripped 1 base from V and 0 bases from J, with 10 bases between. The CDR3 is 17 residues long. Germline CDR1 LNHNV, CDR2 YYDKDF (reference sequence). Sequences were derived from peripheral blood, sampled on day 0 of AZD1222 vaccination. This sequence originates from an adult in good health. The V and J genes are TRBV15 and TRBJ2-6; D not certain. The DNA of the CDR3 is TGTGCCACCAGCAGAGTAGAAGGCGTCTCTGGGGCCAACGTCCTGACTTTC. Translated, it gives CATSRVEGVSGANVLTF.